This paragraph reports one T cell receptor (beta chain). The target antigen is unknown. The PCR was carried out with 60 Vbeta primers and 13 Jbeta primers. The protocol was immunoSEQ multiplex PCR, while the TCRdb copy is restricted to in-frame clones and leaves out a portion. This table holds 150,000 to 200,000 clones, 73% found once. The sample belongs to a study of cytomegalovirus exposure and HLA in healthy donors. General study findings and limits: In a later analysis, productive TCRs from donors in an Asian-associated ancestry cluster reportedly carried fewer N-insertions than the cohort mean.

V lost 6 bases, J lost 11 bases, and 13 bases lay in between. The CDR3 is 11 amino acids. CDR1 is MNHEY, CDR2 SVGAGI, per germline. The specimen was PBMCs. This sequence was found in a woman aged 18-35 years in good health and CMV-seropositive. V is TRBV6-5 and J is TRBJ1-1; no definite D call. For the CDR3, the DNA is TGTGCCAGCAGCCACGGAGGGTTGGCTTTCTTT. Protein product: CASSHGGLAFF.